The TCR beta chain under discussion was sequenced for a study of T cells in Graves' hyperthyroidism and ophthalmopathy. In the study overall: Peripheral blood draws took place at initial diagnosis, ahead of any treatment.

CDR1 is KGHSH and CDR2 is LQKENI in the germline V gene. Trimming removed 2 bases from V and 1 base from J, with 12 bases in between. The CDR3 is 15 residues long. Patients were excluded for uncontrolled infection, other autoimmune disease, pregnancy or lactation. As for this clonotype: The antigen remains undetermined.

RNA transcripts served as the template for amplifying TCR beta CDR3 regions. The HTBI primer set drove a first-round RT-PCR of the TCR CDR3. A single record per CDR3 protein comes from TCRdb applying MiXCR to the multiplex PCR reads. In the table there are nearly 600,000 distinct CDR3 sequences, roughly 13% of which are singletons. Overall study results and limits: Most expanded thyroid clonotypes above 0.001 recurred in blood. Ophthalmopathy onset followed model prediction by a median approximately 6.2 months.

This rearrangement joins TRBV18 to TRBJ2-7; D is possibly TRBD1 (5 bases). Sequences were obtained from blood. This clonotype was sampled from a woman in her thirties with Graves' hyperthyroidism that later progressed to Graves' ophthalmopathy. The CDR3 region is CASSPGQGISYEQYF. CDR3 nucleotides: TGTGCCAGCTCACCAGGCCAGGGAATATCCTACGAGCAGTACTTC.